The clone carrying this TCR beta chain came up a few times. The CDR3 totals 13 residues. The V gene's germline CDR1 is MNHEY and CDR2 SMNVEV (reference sequence). V lost 5 bases and J 5 bases, leaving 12 bases between the germline ends. The data belong to a study of siplizumab effects on memory and regulatory T cells. Profiling relied on immunoSEQ multiplex PCR, and the TCRdb table lists in-frame clones only, not all of them. The profile covers under 140,000 clones, with 92% appearing a single time and 1% to 1.5% taken by the ten largest. The clonotype comes from a human donor in good health. Material for sequencing was CD4+ T cells sorted from blood. V usage is TRBV27 and J usage is TRBJ1-2, with D tentatively TRBD1 (5 bases). The CDR3 nucleotides are TGTGCCAGCAGTCTTCAGGGACCATATGGCTACACCTTC. Its protein product is CASSLQGPYGYTF.